Each of the 30 T cell receptor beta chains below was sequenced from the same sample in a study of blood T cell repertoires in COVID-19. Some clones are missing from TCRdb's copy, which holds only in-frame ones; the method was immunoSEQ multiplex PCR. The sample records approximately 120,000 clones, 70% to 90% being singletons. The sequencing input was peripheral blood. These receptors all stem from a human donor in a cohort sampled during active COVID-19.

J is TRBJ2-1 and V is TRBV19; 7 bases match TRBD1. J lost 7 bases, V lost 4 bases, and 7 bases had no gene match. The CDR3 length is 14 residues. Germline V gene sequence: CDR1 LNHDA, CDR2 SQIVND (reference sequence). The CDR3, as DNA: TGTGCCAGTAGTACACGAGGGGGCCTAAATGAGCAGTTCTTC. Its translation is CASSTRGGLNEQFF.

This chain uses TRBV5-1 with TRBJ2-2; D is ambiguous. This CDR3 is 14 amino acids long. Looked up from germline, CDR1 is SGHRS and CDR2 is YFSETQ. Trimming took 4 bases from V and 6 from J, leaving 13 bases between them. CDR3 coding DNA: TGCGCCAGCAGCATGGGCTTCCAGGCCGGGGAGCTGTTTTTT. This translates into CASSMGFQAGELFF.

V usage is TRBV19 and J usage is TRBJ1-1; perhaps TRBD1 as D (5 bases). CDR1 is LNHDA and CDR2 is SQIVND in the germline V gene (reference sequence). The CDR3 is 13 residues long. Between the trimmed V and J ends, which lost 3 bases and 6 bases, there was a span of 11 bases. In nucleotides, the CDR3 is TGTGCCAGTAGTATTCGGGGGTTAGCTGAAGCTTTCTTT. Amino acids: CASSIRGLAEAFF.

Only one count was recorded for this clone. V gene TRBV4-1 combines with J gene TRBJ2-3, with D perhaps TRBD2 (5 bases). V lost 1 base and J 6 bases, leaving 11 bases between the germline ends. This CDR3 contains 14 residues. CDR1 MGHRA and CDR2 YSYEKL come from the germline V gene. CDR3 nucleotides: TGCGCCAGCAGCCAAGGATTGTCGGGGGATACGCAGTATTTT. This translates into CASSQGLSGDTQYF.

The chain employs TRBV2 and TRBJ1-2, with a tentative D call TRBD1 (6 bases). Germline V gives CDR1 SNHLY, CDR2 FYNNEI. Trimming took off 3 bases at V and 7 bases at J, with 15 bases between the two ends. This CDR3 has 14 residues. The CDR3 is CASSDLKGGVGYTF. CDR3 bases: TGTGCCAGCAGTGATTTGAAGGGGGGGGTTGGCTACACCTTC.

This clone was detected only once. The chain employs TRBV9 and TRBJ1-2; the match to TRBD1 covers 7 bases. After removal of 7 bases from V and 0 bases from J, the junction contained 3 bases not matched to a gene. The CDR3 runs to 13 residues. CDR1 SGDLS and CDR2 YYNGEE come from the germline V gene. CDR3 in DNA: TGTGCCAGCGGACAGGCCTCTAACTATGGCTACACCTTC. Amino acids: CASGQASNYGYTF.

For the CDR3, the DNA is TGTGCCAGCAGCCCCCACAGGGGGAATCAGCCCCAGCATTTT. The encoded protein is CASSPHRGNQPQHF. The V call is TRBV7-8, the J call TRBJ1-5; 8 bases are shared with TRBD1. CDR1 is SGHVS, CDR2 FQNEAQ, per germline. The junction had 4 bases not matched to a gene; V was cut back by 5 bases and J by 4 bases. The CDR3 is 14 residues long.

The chain joins TRBV27 to TRBJ1-1; no firm D call. CDR1 is MNHEY and CDR2 is SMNVEV in the germline V gene (reference sequence). The CDR3 has 14 residues. V was pared by 3 bases and J by 1 base, with 9 bases between. This CDR3 is CASSFERTNTEAFF. CDR3 nucleotides: TGTGCCAGCAGTTTCGAGCGGACGAACACTGAAGCTTTCTTT.

The J gene is TRBJ2-7, the V gene TRBV4-1, with a tentative D call TRBD2 (5 bases). This CDR3 has 15 amino acids. From germline, CDR1 is MGHRA and CDR2 YSYEKL. Trimming removed 1 base from V and 5 bases from J, with 15 bases in between. The chain's CDR3 is CASSQVSLAVDEQYF. The CDR3 DNA reads TGCGCCAGCAGCCAAGTATCCCTAGCAGTTGACGAGCAGTACTTC.

This sequence joins TRBV7-2 and TRBJ1-2, with a tentative D call TRBD1 (5 bases). The CDR3 is 15 amino acids. Germline V CDR1 and CDR2: SGHTA, FQGNSA. V was pared by 2 bases and J by 5 bases, with 15 bases between. The CDR3 reads CASSLSGGFGYGYTF. The CDR3 coding sequence is TGTGCCAGCAGCTTAAGCGGGGGGTTCGGATATGGCTACACCTTC.

The chain is built from TRBV18 and TRBJ1-1; no definite D call. CDR3 length: 15 amino acids. In germline, CDR1 is KGHSH, CDR2 LQKENI. Trimming shortened V by 0 bases and J by 11 bases, and 19 bases separated the two germline ends. The CDR3 is CASSPPSTQVSVAFF. The CDR3 DNA reads as TGTGCCAGCTCACCACCGTCAACGCAGGTATCTGTCGCTTTCTTT.

The rearrangement uses TRBV18 and TRBJ2-6; 12 bases match TRBD2. CDR1 is KGHSH and CDR2 is LQKENI in the germline V gene. The CDR3 sequence is 20 residues long. Trimming took 2 bases from V and 1 from J; bases not matched to a gene: 9. CDR3 in amino acids: CASSPVSLAGGMSGANVLTF. The CDR3 DNA reads TGTGCCAGCTCACCAGTCAGTCTAGCGGGAGGGATGTCTGGGGCCAACGTCCTGACTTTC.

The rearrangement links TRBV7-2 to TRBJ2-2; D remains ambiguous. This CDR3 is 16 amino acids long. V lost 2 bases, J lost 0 bases, and 10 bases lay in between. Germline V gives CDR1 SGHTA, CDR2 FQGNSA. DNA for the CDR3: TGTGCCAGCAGCTTATGGAGTAGTTCGAACACCGGGGAGCTGTTTTTT. Its translation: CASSLWSSSNTGELFF.

The V and J genes are TRBV25-1 and TRBJ1-1; the D is unclear. V lost 6 bases and J 3 bases, leaving 11 bases between the germline ends. The CDR3 runs to 13 residues. Germline loops: CDR1 MGHDK, CDR2 SYGVNS. This CDR3 is CASSRTGDTEAFF. CDR3 DNA sequence: TGTGCCAGCAGCCGGACCGGGGACACTGAAGCTTTCTTT.

This sequence joins TRBV11-3 and TRBJ1-2; D is perhaps TRBD1 (5 bases). The V gene lost 1 base and the J gene lost 10 bases, with 13 bases spanning the gap. Germline values: CDR1 SGHNT, CDR2 YENEEA. The CDR3 spans 13 residues. The CDR3 protein is CASSLGAAGDYTF. Here the CDR3 DNA reads TGTGCCAGCAGCTTAGGGGCGGCGGGGGACTACACCTTC.

The chain uses TRBV3-1 (or the pseudogene TRBV3-2) and TRBJ2-5, with 10 bases that match TRBD1. Per the germline V gene, CDR1 is LGHDT and CDR2 is YNNKEL (reference sequence). The length of the CDR3 is 13 residues. V trimming: 6 bases; J trimming: 3 bases; junction bases outside the gene matches: 1. The chain's CDR3 is CASRGTGEETQYF. In DNA form, the CDR3 reads TGTGCCAGCAGGGGGACAGGGGAAGAGACCCAGTACTTC.

The V gene is TRBV2, the J gene TRBJ2-1; 10 bases are a match to TRBD1. Losses at the gene ends were 5 bases for V and 10 bases for J; bases not matched to a gene: 5. The CDR3 covers 13 residues. The V gene's germline CDR1 is SNHLY and CDR2 FYNNEI. CDR3 sequence reads: CASSRDRGGEQFF. For the CDR3, the DNA is TGTGCCAGCAGTCGGGACAGGGGAGGGGAGCAGTTCTTC.

The J gene is TRBJ1-1, the V gene TRBV3-1 (or the pseudogene TRBV3-2), with 9 positions matching TRBD1. There are 15 residues in the CDR3. Germline CDR1 reads LGHDT; CDR2 reads YNNKEL (reference sequence). Trimming cost V 4 bases and J 5 bases; bases outside gene matches: 8. CDR3 in DNA: TGTGCCAGCAGCCTCGGGACAGGGCTATTGACTGAAGCTTTCTTT. Translated, it gives CASSLGTGLLTEAFF.

This chain joins TRBV5-1 and TRBJ2-5; 10 bases are shared with TRBD2. This CDR3 comprises 18 residues. V gave up 2 bases and J gave up 1 base; unmatched junction bases: 11. Germline V lookup: CDR1 SGHRS, CDR2 YFSETQ. CDR3 DNA: TGCGCCAGCAGCTTTCCTGTAGGGACTAGCGTGGCCCAAGAGACCCAGTACTTC. Protein sequence: CASSFPVGTSVAQETQYF.

This clone is a singleton in its sample. The chain uses TRBV7-6 and TRBJ2-3; 9 positions agree with TRBD2. Germline CDR1 SGHVS, CDR2 FNYEAQ. This CDR3 contains 17 residues. V shed 5 bases and J 4 bases; nucleotides not matched to a gene: 13. The CDR3 spells CASSIIGTSQRADTQYF. Written as DNA, the CDR3 is TGTGCCAGCAGCATTATCGGGACTAGCCAGAGGGCAGATACGCAGTATTTT.

The chain uses TRBV6-5 and TRBJ2-1; D remains ambiguous. Trimming pared 7 bases from V and 2 bases from J, leaving 15 bases between. Germline loops: CDR1 MNHEY, CDR2 SVGAGI. The CDR3 spans 15 residues. CDR3 residues: CASTAVPSPYNEQFF. The CDR3, as DNA: TGTGCCAGCACCGCAGTCCCTTCTCCCTACAATGAGCAGTTCTTC.

The genes are TRBV15 and TRBJ2-7, with a possible D match to TRBD2 (6 bases). V was pared by 0 bases and J by 2 bases, with 14 bases between. Per germline, CDR1 LNHNV and CDR2 YYDKDF (reference sequence). The CDR3 runs to 16 residues. CDR3 region: CATSREVAGLTYEQYF. The CDR3 nucleotides are TGTGCCACCAGCAGAGAGGTTGCGGGGTTAACCTACGAGCAGTACTTC.

The chain links TRBV2 to TRBJ1-1; D is undetermined. This CDR3 has 14 residues. Germline loops: CDR1 SNHLY, CDR2 FYNNEI. Trimming took off 7 bases at V and 5 bases at J, with 17 bases between the two ends. As DNA, the CDR3 is TGTGCCAGCAAAAGGCAGAGGGTACGGACTGAAGCTTTCTTT. Residues: CASKRQRVRTEAFF.

The V call is TRBV2, the J call TRBJ2-3; 12 bases fit TRBD1. Per germline, CDR1 SNHLY and CDR2 FYNNEI. The CDR3 is 15 residues long. The ends lost 9 bases at V and 1 base at J; junction bases unmatched: 5. The CDR3 coding sequence is TGTGCCAGTGGGACAGGGGGCTTTGGCACAGATACGCAGTATTTT. This translates into CASGTGGFGTDTQYF.

This rearrangement joins TRBV27 to TRBJ1-5; D might be TRBD1 (6 bases). The CDR3 covers 14 residues. Germline V gene lookup returns CDR1 MNHEY and CDR2 SMNVEV (reference sequence). Trimming pared 5 bases from V and 4 bases from J, leaving 12 bases between. CDR3 sequence: CASSPIQGNQPQHF. The DNA of the CDR3 is TGTGCCAGCAGTCCCATTCAGGGGAATCAGCCCCAGCATTTT.

As DNA, the CDR3 is TGTGCCAGTAGTATAGGTCAGGTTACTAGCACAGATACGCAGTATTTT. Its protein product is CASSIGQVTSTDTQYF. The J gene is TRBJ2-3, the V gene TRBV19; D remains ambiguous. V lost 1 base and J lost 0, with 11 bases in between. From germline, CDR1 is LNHDA and CDR2 SQIVND (reference sequence). The CDR3 extends over 16 amino acids.

The V call is TRBV5-6, the J call TRBJ1-1, with 7 bases aligning to TRBD1. Trimming removed 2 bases from V and 0 bases from J; junction bases left unmatched: 7. The CDR3 length is 16 residues. Germline CDR1 SGHDT, CDR2 YYEEEE. Here the CDR3 DNA reads TGTGCCAGCAGCTTTTATGGGACAGAACTGAACACTGAAGCTTTCTTT. Amino acid sequence: CASSFYGTELNTEAFF.

The V and J genes are TRBV27 and TRBJ2-3, with D perhaps matching TRBD1 (6 bases). Trimming pared 2 bases from V and 3 bases from J, leaving 15 bases between. Germline V gene lookup returns CDR1 MNHEY and CDR2 SMNVEV (reference sequence). This CDR3 comprises 16 residues. Written as DNA, the CDR3 is TGTGCCAGCAGTTTAGTGACAGGAGTGCGGACAGATACGCAGTATTTT. Amino acid sequence: CASSLVTGVRTDTQYF.

This clone has only one observation. V usage is TRBV19 and J usage is TRBJ2-1; 10 nucleotides align to TRBD1. Germline CDR1 and CDR2: LNHDA and SQIVND (reference sequence). The trim removed 6 bases at V and 3 bases at J, leaving 5 bases unmatched. This CDR3 comprises 15 residues. The CDR3 reads CASRDRGANYNEQFF. For the CDR3, the DNA is TGTGCCAGTAGGGACAGGGGGGCTAACTACAATGAGCAGTTCTTC.

The chain links TRBV28 to TRBJ2-3; TRBD2 matches 10 bases. J was trimmed by 0 bases and V by 5 bases; bases with no gene match: 8. The CDR3 runs 17 residues. Germline V gives CDR1 MDHEN, CDR2 SYDVKM. The chain's CDR3 is CASSKGTSAVSTDTQYF. The CDR3 coding sequence is TGTGCCAGCAGTAAAGGGACTAGCGCAGTCAGCACAGATACGCAGTATTTT. The full variable domain, its missing parts supplied by reference TRBV28 and TRBJ2-3, is DVKVTQSSRYLVKRTGEKVFLECVQDMDHENMFWYRQDPGLGLRLIYFSYDVKMKEKGDIPEGYSVSREKKERFSLILESASTNQTSMYLCASSKGTSAVSTDTQYFGPGTRLTVL.